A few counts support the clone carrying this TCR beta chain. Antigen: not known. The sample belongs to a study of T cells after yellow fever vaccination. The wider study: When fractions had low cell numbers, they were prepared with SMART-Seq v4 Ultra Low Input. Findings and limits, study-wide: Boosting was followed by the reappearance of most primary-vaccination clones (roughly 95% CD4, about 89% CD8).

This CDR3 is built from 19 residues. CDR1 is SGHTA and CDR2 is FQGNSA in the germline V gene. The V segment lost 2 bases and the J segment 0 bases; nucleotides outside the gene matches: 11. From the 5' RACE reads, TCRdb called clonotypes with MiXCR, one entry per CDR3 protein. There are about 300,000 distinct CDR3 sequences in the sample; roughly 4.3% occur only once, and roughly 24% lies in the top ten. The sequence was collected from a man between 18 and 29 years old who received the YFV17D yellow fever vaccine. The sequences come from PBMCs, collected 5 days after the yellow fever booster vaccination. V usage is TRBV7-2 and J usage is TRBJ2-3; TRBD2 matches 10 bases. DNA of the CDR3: TGTGCCAGCAGCTTACTGGGGGCTAGCGGGGGCCTTAGCACAGATACGCAGTATTTT. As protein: CASSLLGASGGLSTDTQYF.